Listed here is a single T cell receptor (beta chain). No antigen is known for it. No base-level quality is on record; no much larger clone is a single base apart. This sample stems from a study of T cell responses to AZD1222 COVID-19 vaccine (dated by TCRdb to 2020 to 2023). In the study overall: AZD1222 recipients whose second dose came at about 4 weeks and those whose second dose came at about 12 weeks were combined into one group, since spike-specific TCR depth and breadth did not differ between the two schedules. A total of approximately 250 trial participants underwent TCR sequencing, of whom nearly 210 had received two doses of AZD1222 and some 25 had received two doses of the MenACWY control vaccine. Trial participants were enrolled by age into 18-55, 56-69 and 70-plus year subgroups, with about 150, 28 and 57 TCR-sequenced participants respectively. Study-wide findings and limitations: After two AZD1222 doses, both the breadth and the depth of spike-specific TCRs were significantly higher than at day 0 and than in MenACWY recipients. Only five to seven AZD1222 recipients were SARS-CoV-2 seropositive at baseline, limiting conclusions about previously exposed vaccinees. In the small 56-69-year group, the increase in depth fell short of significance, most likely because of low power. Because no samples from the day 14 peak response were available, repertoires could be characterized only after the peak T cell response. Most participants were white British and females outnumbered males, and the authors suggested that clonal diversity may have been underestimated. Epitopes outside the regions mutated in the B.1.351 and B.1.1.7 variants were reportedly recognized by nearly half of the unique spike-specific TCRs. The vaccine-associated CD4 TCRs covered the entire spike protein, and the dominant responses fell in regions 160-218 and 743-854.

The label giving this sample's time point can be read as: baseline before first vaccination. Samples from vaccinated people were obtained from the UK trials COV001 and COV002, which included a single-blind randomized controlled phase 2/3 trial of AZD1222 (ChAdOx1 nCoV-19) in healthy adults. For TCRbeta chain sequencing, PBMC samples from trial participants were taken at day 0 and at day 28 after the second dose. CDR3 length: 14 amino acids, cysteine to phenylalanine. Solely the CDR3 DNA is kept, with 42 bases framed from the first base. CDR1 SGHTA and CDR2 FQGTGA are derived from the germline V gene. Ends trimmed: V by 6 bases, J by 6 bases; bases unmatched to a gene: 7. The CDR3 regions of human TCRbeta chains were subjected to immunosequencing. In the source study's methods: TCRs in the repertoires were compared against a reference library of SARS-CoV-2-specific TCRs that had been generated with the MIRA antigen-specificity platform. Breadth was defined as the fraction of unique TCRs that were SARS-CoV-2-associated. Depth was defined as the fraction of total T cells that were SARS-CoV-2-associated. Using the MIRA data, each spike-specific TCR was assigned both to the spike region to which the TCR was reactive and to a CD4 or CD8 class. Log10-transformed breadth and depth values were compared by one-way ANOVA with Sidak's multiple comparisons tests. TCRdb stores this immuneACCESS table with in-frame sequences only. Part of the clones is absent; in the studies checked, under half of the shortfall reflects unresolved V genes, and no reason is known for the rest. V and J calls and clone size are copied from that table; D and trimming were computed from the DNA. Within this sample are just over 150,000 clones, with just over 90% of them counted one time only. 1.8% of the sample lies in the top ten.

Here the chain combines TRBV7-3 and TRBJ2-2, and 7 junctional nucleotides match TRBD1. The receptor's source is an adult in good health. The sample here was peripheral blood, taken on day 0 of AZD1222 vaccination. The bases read TGTGCCAGCAGTCCCCATCAGGGGGCCGGGGAGCTGTTTTTT. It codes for CASSPHQGAGELFF.